This T cell receptor (beta chain) was sequenced in a study of siplizumab effects on memory and regulatory T cells. General study findings and limits: The alloreactive clones that mapped to unstimulated subsets made up only a minor fraction. The apparent diversity of naive T cells exceeded that of memory cells, and naive T cells seemed to make a major contribution to the alloresponse.

The assay was immunoSEQ multiplex PCR, and TCRdb's table has in-frame clones only and misses some. The data show about 82,000 clones, about 91% seen once. A remark on this clone: As yet, its antigen is unknown.

CDR1 SGHDN and CDR2 FVKESK come from the germline V gene. CDR3 length: 15 amino acids. Trimming took 4 bases from V and 5 from J; bases not matched to a gene: 5. This chain uses TRBV14 with TRBJ1-5, with TRBD1 matching 10 bases. The sequence was obtained from a human donor in good health. The material sequenced was Tregs sorted from blood. In nucleotides, the CDR3 is TGTGCCAGCAGCCTGGGACAGGGGTGGGATCAGCCCCAGCATTTT. This codes for CASSLGQGWDQPQHF.